This T cell receptor beta chain was captured in a study of blood T cell repertoires in COVID-19 (dated by TCRdb to about 2020). In terms of the full investigation: Samples covering the acute and convalescent phases of COVID-19 were provided by collaborators in the United States, Italy and Spain. A de-identified subject ID, COVID-19 status, age in years and sex were almost always included in the sample metadata. Deeply sampled blood TCRbeta repertoires from subjects exposed to, actively infected with, or recovered from COVID-19 were included in the dataset. The repertoires were made available in a free public database intended to serve as a resource for research on the immune response to SARS-CoV-2. HLA class I and class II types, where available, came from metadata supplied by the sample provider rather than from assay-based typing. The prospective study material was composed of cDNA or gDNA derived from T cells, B-cell-depleted T cells, or PBMCs. Samples were obtained from the ongoing ImmuneRACE study (first 160 participants) and from approximately 1,200 subjects provided by 6 global collaborators.

Broader findings and caveats from the paper: Clinical and demographic metadata were provided uncurated, with the amount varying by source and participant.

Comments on this clone: It lacks a known antigen. Per-base qualities were not stored, and no clone one base away is much larger.

Samples from volunteer blood donors who had recovered from COVID-19 were contributed by a second Seattle source. Whole blood was collected in K2EDTA tubes by collaborating institutions according to the institutions' own protocols. For TCRbeta analysis, collaborators shipped samples as frozen whole blood, isolated PBMCs, or DNA extracted from either of those sample types. Measured from the cysteine to the phenylalanine, the CDR3 is 13 residues long. Only the CDR3 DNA stays, 39 bases, in frame from base 1. The trim is 3 bases for V and 9 bases for J, with a gap of 14 bases between the germline ends. TCRbeta CDR3 regions were amplified from genomic DNA by means of the immunoSEQ Assay, a bias-controlled multiplex PCR. Processing in the source paper ran as follows. Within the assay, amplification of reference gene primers was used to estimate how many nucleated cells each sample contained. To quantify the absolute abundance of each unique TCRbeta CDR3 rearrangement, sequence reads were collapsed and filtered. For each sample, productive Simpson clonality was calculated as the square root of Simpson's diversity index across productive rearrangements. TCRdb stores this immuneACCESS table with in-frame sequences only. Part of the clones is absent; in the studies checked, under half of the shortfall reflects unresolved V genes, and no reason is known for the rest. D and trimming come from the DNA, and the V and J calls and clone size come from that table. The sample includes approximately 250,000 clones, with about nine tenths observed a single time. The ten largest clones capture over 2% of the sample.

The sequence derives from a man younger than 40 who had recovered from COVID-19. In this chain, TRBV12-3 or TRBV12-4 is recombined with TRBJ2-5, with TRBD1 as a weak D call on 5 bases. The sequencing sample was made of peripheral blood. CDR3 region: CASSFTEKGPQYF. The DNA is TGTGCCAGCAGTTTTACGGAGAAGGGGCCCCAGTACTTC.